These 29 T cell receptor beta chains were all obtained from the same sample, sequenced in a study of a mutant IDH1 vaccine in newly diagnosed glioma. The assay was immunoSEQ multiplex PCR, and TCRdb's table has in-frame clones only and misses some. The sample carries 99,000 or so clones, over 85% recorded once. This sample's time point: baseline, week 1 (first vaccination visit). The treatment is: pre-vaccination baseline after standard-of-care therapy. The specimen was PBMCs, collected from a glioma patient treated with radiotherapy, temozolomide or both. These receptors were collected from a woman aged 45-65 years with glioma.

This rearrangement joins TRBV11-2 to TRBJ2-6; D might be TRBD1 (6 bases). The CDR3 extends over 19 amino acids. The V and J ends lost 5 bases and 0 bases respectively, with 20 bases between them. Germline CDR1 reads SGHAT; CDR2 reads FQNNGV. CDR3: CASSPLIRDTYSGANVLTF. In nucleotides, the CDR3 is TGTGCCAGCAGCCCACTCATCCGGGACACTTACTCTGGGGCCAACGTCCTGACTTTC.

V and J are TRBV27 and TRBJ2-7, with a possible D match to TRBD2 (6 bases). CDR1 and CDR2 from the germline V gene are MNHEY and SMNVEV (reference sequence). This CDR3 is built from 15 residues. The V gene lost 4 bases and the J gene lost 2 bases, with 15 bases spanning the gap. Here the CDR3 reads CASSSVLAPTYEQYF. In DNA, the CDR3 is TGTGCCAGCAGTTCCGTTCTAGCGCCAACCTACGAGCAGTACTTC.

This clone was seen once. This specimen includes other DNA sequences encoding the same CDR3. The chain recombines TRBV7-3 with TRBJ1-1, with D unresolved. The CDR3 loop spans 13 amino acids. With 2 bases removed from V and 1 base from J, the gap between germline ends came to 5 bases. CDR1 and CDR2 (germline): SGHTA, FQGTGA. CDR3 protein: CASSLQGNTEAFF. Here the CDR3 DNA reads TGTGCCAGCAGCTTACAAGGGAACACTGAAGCTTTCTTT. Based on the CDR3 plus reference TRBV7-3 and TRBJ1-1, the full variable domain is GAGVSQTPSNKVTEKGKYVELRCDPISGHTALYWYRQSLGQGPEFLIYFQGTGAADDSGLPNDRFFAVRPEGSVSTLKIQRTERGDSAVYLCASSLQGNTEAFFGQGTRLTVV.

The chain links TRBV6-5 to TRBJ2-2, with D tentatively TRBD1 or TRBD2 (5 bases each). The V gene's germline CDR1 is MNHEY and CDR2 SVGAGI. CDR3 length: 14 residues. V was clipped by 4 bases and J by 5 bases, with 11 bases between them. The CDR3 protein is CASSLGVRTGELFF. The CDR3 nucleotides read TGTGCCAGCAGTTTGGGGGTGAGAACCGGGGAGCTGTTTTTT.

The chain joins TRBV5-6 to TRBJ1-2, with TRBD1 matching over 7 bases. Trimming removed 4 bases from V and 4 bases from J; junction bases left unmatched: 7. CDR1 and CDR2 from the germline V gene are SGHDT and YYEEEE. CDR3 size: 14 residues. Here the CDR3 DNA reads TGTGCCAGCAGCGTCCGGGACAGTCCCTATGGCTACACCTTC. Translated, it gives CASSVRDSPYGYTF.

This clone was picked up a small number of times. V and J are TRBV25-1 and TRBJ2-7; perhaps TRBD1 as D (6 bases). Trimming cost V 4 bases and J 2 bases, with 15 bases left between them. The CDR3 spans 15 residues. Germline CDR1 reads MGHDK; CDR2 reads SYGVNS. CDR3 protein: CASSGIWGRPYEQYF. The CDR3 region has the DNA TGTGCCAGCAGTGGAATATGGGGGCGCCCCTACGAGCAGTACTTC.

The chain recombines TRBV5-1 with TRBJ2-1; 8 positions agree with TRBD2. The CDR3 contains 18 residues. J was trimmed by 0 bases and V by 2 bases; bases with no gene match: 10. Germline V CDR1 and CDR2: SGHRS, YFSETQ. The CDR3 region is CASSLRLAGFSSYNEQFF. DNA for the CDR3: TGCGCCAGCAGCTTAAGGCTAGCGGGCTTCAGCTCCTACAATGAGCAGTTCTTC.

Concerning this clone: This sample includes further DNA sequences coding for the same CDR3. The V and J genes are TRBV2 and TRBJ2-1; D may be TRBD2 (6 bases). The CDR3 runs to 14 residues. V was pared by 9 bases and J by 4 bases, with 16 bases between. In germline, CDR1 is SNHLY, CDR2 FYNNEI. For the CDR3, the DNA is TGTGCCAGTCGGGAACTAGCAGGGTACAATGAGCAGTTCTTC. This translates into CASRELAGYNEQFF.

This clone has only one observation. The J gene is TRBJ1-1, the V gene TRBV27; D is undetermined. CDR1 MNHEY and CDR2 SMNVEV come from the germline V gene (reference sequence). There are 11 residues in the CDR3. The V end lost 8 bases, the J end lost 10 bases, and 14 bases lay between the germline ends. The DNA of the CDR3 is TGTGCCAGCGGCCTGGGCAGGACAGCTTTCTTT. It yields the protein CASGLGRTAFF.

This chain links TRBV11-2 with TRBJ2-7; 9 bases fit TRBD1. The V gene end was trimmed by 5 bases and the J gene end by 5 bases; junction bases not matched to a gene: 13. Germline CDR1 is SGHAT and CDR2 is FQNNGV. This CDR3 spans 16 amino acids. CDR3 bases: TGTGCCAGCAGCCCTCGACCGGGACAGGGTGGGGACGAGCAGTACTTC. Amino acids: CASSPRPGQGGDEQYF.

The rearrangement uses TRBV28 and TRBJ2-3; D is possibly TRBD1 (6 bases). The CDR3 runs to 14 residues. Trimming removed 6 bases at V and 6 bases at J, with 16 bases between. CDR1 MDHEN and CDR2 SYDVKM come from the germline V gene. CDR3: CASSPGAASDTQYF. CDR3 DNA sequence: TGTGCCAGCAGCCCAGGGGCCGCATCCGATACGCAGTATTTT.

Only one count was recorded for this clone. V and J are TRBV9 and TRBJ2-7; 7 bases agree with TRBD2. Trimming removed 4 bases from V and 0 bases from J; junction bases left unmatched: 7. Germline assignment: CDR1 SGDLS and CDR2 YYNGEE. The CDR3 sequence is 15 residues long. As DNA, the CDR3 is TGTGCCAGCAGCCCTAGCGGAGGGAGCTCCTACGAGCAGTACTTC. Amino acid sequence: CASSPSGGSSYEQYF.

This clone turned up a few times. The chain employs TRBV19 and TRBJ1-5; tentatively, D is TRBD1 (6 bases). The CDR3 sequence is 14 residues long. V lost 3 bases and J lost 3, with 9 bases in between. Germline values: CDR1 LNHDA, CDR2 SQIVND (reference sequence). CDR3: CASSIRDNNQPQHF. The CDR3 DNA reads TGTGCCAGTAGTATCCGGGACAACAATCAGCCCCAGCATTTT.

The chain has TRBV30 and TRBJ1-1; D possibly corresponds to TRBD1 (6 bases). CDR3 length: 12 amino acids. With 0 bases removed from V and 11 bases from J, the gap between germline ends came to 13 bases. Germline CDR1 and CDR2: GTSNPN and SVGIG (reference sequence). The CDR3 reads CAWSVRGGRAFF. CDR3 DNA sequence: TGTGCCTGGAGTGTCAGGGGAGGACGGGCTTTCTTT.

The gene calls are TRBV6-5 and TRBJ1-2; 7 bases are a match to TRBD1. CDR1 is MNHEY and CDR2 is SVGAGI in the germline V gene. The CDR3 covers 11 residues. Trimming removed 7 bases from V and 6 bases from J; junction bases left unmatched: 2. The CDR3 loop reads CASTRGNGYTF. The CDR3 bases are TGTGCCAGCACCAGGGGGAATGGCTACACCTTC.

The chain uses TRBV29-1 and TRBJ2-1; 11 bases map to TRBD2. There are 15 residues in the CDR3. Looked up from germline, CDR1 is SQVTM and CDR2 is ANQGSEA. V was clipped by 6 bases and J by 6 bases; unmatched bases: 10. The CDR3 protein is CSVDMGLAATNEQFF. The DNA for the CDR3 is TGCAGCGTGGACATGGGACTAGCGGCCACCAATGAGCAGTTCTTC.

The chain carries TRBV7-8 and TRBJ2-2; 8 bases match TRBD1. With V trimmed by 2 bases and J by 6 bases, 8 bases remained unmatched. Germline V CDR1 and CDR2: SGHVS, FQNEAQ. The CDR3 totals 16 residues. CDR3 DNA: TGTGCCAGCAGCTTAAGCTCGACAGGGGCTTCCGGGGAGCTGTTTTTT. Translation: CASSLSSTGASGELFF.

This sequence joins TRBV5-1 and TRBJ2-1, with 8 bases aligning to TRBD2. CDR3 length: 15 amino acids. V was pared by 4 bases and J by 4 bases, with 7 bases of the junction left unmatched. Germline-derived CDR1 and CDR2 are SGHRS and YFSETQ. CDR3 region: CASSLKLAEYNEQFF. CDR3 nucleotides: TGCGCCAGCAGCCTTAAACTAGCGGAGTACAATGAGCAGTTCTTC.

The chain has TRBV6-1 and TRBJ2-7, with TRBD1 matching 8 bases. Losses at the gene ends were 8 bases for V and 1 base for J; bases not matched to a gene: 7. Germline V lookup: CDR1 MNHNS, CDR2 SASEGT. There are 14 residues in the CDR3. In DNA, the CDR3 is TGTGCCAGCCTTCCGGACAGGGCTTCCTACGAGCAGTACTTC. It translates to CASLPDRASYEQYF.

The CDR3 here is CASRLGGTGNYGYTF. The CDR3 coding sequence is TGTGCCAGCAGGCTAGGGGGGACAGGGAACTATGGCTACACCTTC. The rearrangement joins TRBV27 to TRBJ1-2, with 9 nucleotides matching TRBD1. V lost 6 bases, J lost 2 bases, and 7 bases stayed unmatched. The CDR3 runs to 15 residues. The germline CDR1 and CDR2 sequences are MNHEY and SMNVEV (reference sequence).

The V call is TRBV27, the J call TRBJ1-1, with D perhaps matching TRBD1 (6 bases). CDR1 MNHEY and CDR2 SMNVEV come from the germline V gene (reference sequence). The CDR3 covers 16 residues. Trimming left V 3 bases short and J 5 bases short, with 19 bases between. The CDR3 sequence: CASSLRTVSGATEAFF. The DNA for the CDR3 is TGTGCCAGCAGTTTGAGAACGGTCTCAGGGGCGACTGAAGCTTTCTTT.

The chain couples TRBV4-2 to TRBJ2-5, with 11 positions matching TRBD2. Trimming cost V 0 bases and J 11 bases; bases outside gene matches: 8. Germline V gene lookup returns CDR1 LGHNA and CDR2 YNFKEQ. CDR3 size: 15 residues. This chain's CDR3 is CASSQERASGRPQYF. CDR3 DNA sequence: TGTGCCAGCAGCCAAGAAAGGGCTAGCGGGAGGCCGCAGTACTTC.

This rearrangement joins TRBV6-6 to TRBJ1-4; TRBD1 agrees at 7 bases. Germline CDR1 is MNHNY and CDR2 is SVGAGI (reference sequence). Unmatched junction bases numbered 8, after V lost 2 bases and J lost 8 bases. This CDR3 contains 15 residues. The DNA for the CDR3 is TGTGCCAGCAGTTACGAGGGGGCTTCTGAGGAAAAACTGTTTTTT. This translates into CASSYEGASEEKLFF.

The chain uses TRBV9 and TRBJ1-4, with 7 bases fitting TRBD1. CDR3 size: 15 residues. The ends lost 2 bases at V and 3 bases at J; junction bases unmatched: 4. Looked up from germline, CDR1 is SGDLS and CDR2 is YYNGEE. The CDR3 DNA follows: TGTGCCAGCAGCGTGGCAGGGGGAGCTAATGAAAAACTGTTTTTT. This sequence encodes CASSVAGGANEKLFF.

The chain couples TRBV10-1 to TRBJ2-1; 11 bases match TRBD2. Germline-derived CDR1 and CDR2 are WNHNN and SYGVQD (reference sequence). Losses at the gene ends were 4 bases for V and 2 bases for J; bases not matched to a gene: 1. The CDR3 consists of 15 residues. CDR3 sequence (DNA): TGCGCCAGCAGTGGACTAGCGGGAACCTACAATGAGCAGTTCTTC. This sequence encodes CASSGLAGTYNEQFF.

The V gene is TRBV27, the J gene TRBJ2-7; perhaps TRBD1 as D (5 bases). The CDR3 is 18 amino acids. The V and J ends lost 4 bases and 1 base respectively, with 23 bases between them. Germline V CDR1 and CDR2: MNHEY, SMNVEV (reference sequence). CDR3 region: CASSSYRRKGIESYEQYF. The CDR3 DNA follows: TGTGCCAGCAGTTCCTATCGAAGGAAGGGGATTGAGTCCTACGAGCAGTACTTC.

The genes are TRBV2 and TRBJ2-5; 14 nucleotides align to TRBD2. The J call is doubtful: the DNA matches TRBJ2-7 better. Germline V gene sequence: CDR1 SNHLY, CDR2 FYNNEI. The CDR3 is 15 amino acids. CDR3: CASSEGTSGSSEQYF. Here the CDR3 DNA reads TGTGCCAGCAGTGAGGGGACTAGCGGGAGTAGCGAGCAGTACTTC.

V is TRBV6-1 and J is TRBJ2-7, with D unclear. Deletions cut 9 bases from V and 3 bases from J, with 9 bases between. CDR3 length: 11 amino acids. Germline CDR1 MNHNS, CDR2 SASEGT. CDR3 in amino acids: CARTLGYEQYF. In DNA form, the CDR3 reads TGTGCCAGGACCCTAGGCTACGAGCAGTACTTC.

The chain links TRBV2 to TRBJ2-3, with D perhaps matching TRBD1 or TRBD2 (5 bases each). Trimming removed 8 bases at V and 3 bases at J, with 15 bases between. The germline gives CDR1 SNHLY, CDR2 FYNNEI. This CDR3 contains 14 residues. CDR3 sequence: CASRWGIVTDTQYF. CDR3 sequence (DNA): TGTGCCAGCCGCTGGGGGATCGTAACAGATACGCAGTATTTT. Filled out from reference TRBV2 and TRBJ2-3, the complete variable domain reads EPEVTQTPSHQVTQMGQEVILRCVPISNHLYFYWYRQILGQKVEFLVSFYNNEISEKSEIFDDQFSVERPDGSNFTLKIRSTKLEDSAMYFCASRWGIVTDTQYFGPGTRLTVL.